This T cell receptor (beta chain) was identified in a study of Ad26.COV2.S vaccination and SARS-CoV-2 variants. Across the study: The trial was COV1001 and the donor's arm was Ad26.COV2.S. Overall study findings and caveats: Reportedly, spike-specific CD8+ and CD4+ T cell responses achieved substantial breadth once vaccination had taken place.

Concerning this clone: Its antigen remains unidentified. The same CDR3 can be traced to other DNA sequences in this sample.

The protocol was immunoSEQ multiplex PCR, while the TCRdb copy is restricted to in-frame clones and leaves out a portion. The repertoire holds roughly 680,000 clones, with roughly 90% as singletons. Trimming cost V 3 bases and J 0 bases, with 5 bases left between them. The CDR3 has 12 amino acids. Per germline, CDR1 GTSNPN and CDR2 SVGIG (reference sequence). This sample's treatment: some 19 received Ad26.COV2.S at low or high dose, single or two shots; about 5 received placebo; per-sample allocation not given. Following the first vaccine or placebo injection, samples were taken on day 63. Boston hosted the donor, who was an adult aged 18-55 years.

Specimen: peripheral blood, collected in a trial of Ad26.COV2.S vaccine versus placebo. V gene TRBV30 combines with J gene TRBJ1-1; no firm D call. This TCR was sampled from a person between 18 and 65 years old who received the Ad26.COV2.S COVID-19 vaccine or a placebo. Written as DNA, the CDR3 is TGTGCCTGGAGGCGTCTGAACACTGAAGCTTTCTTT. This gives the protein CAWRRLNTEAFF.